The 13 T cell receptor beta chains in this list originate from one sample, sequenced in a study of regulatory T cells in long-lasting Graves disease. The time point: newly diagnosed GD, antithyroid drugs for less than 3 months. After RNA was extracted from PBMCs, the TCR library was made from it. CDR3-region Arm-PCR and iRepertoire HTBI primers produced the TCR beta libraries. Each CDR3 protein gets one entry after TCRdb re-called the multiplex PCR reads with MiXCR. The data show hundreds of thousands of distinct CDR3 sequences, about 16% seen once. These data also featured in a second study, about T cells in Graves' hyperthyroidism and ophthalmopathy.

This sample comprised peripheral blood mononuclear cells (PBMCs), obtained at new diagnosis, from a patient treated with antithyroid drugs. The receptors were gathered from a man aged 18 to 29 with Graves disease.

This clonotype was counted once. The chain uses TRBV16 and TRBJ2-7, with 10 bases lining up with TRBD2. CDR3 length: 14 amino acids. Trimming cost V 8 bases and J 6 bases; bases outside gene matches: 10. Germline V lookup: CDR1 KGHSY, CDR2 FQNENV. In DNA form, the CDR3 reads TGTGCCAGCGGACCTAGCGGGAGCCCATTCGAGCAGTACTTC. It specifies CASGPSGSPFEQYF. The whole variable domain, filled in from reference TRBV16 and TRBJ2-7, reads GEEVAQTPKHLVRGEGQKAKLYCAPIKGHSYVFWYQQVLKNEFKFLISFQNENVFDETGMPKERFSAKCLPNSPCSLEIQATKLEDSAVYFCASGPSGSPFEQYFGPGTRLTVT.

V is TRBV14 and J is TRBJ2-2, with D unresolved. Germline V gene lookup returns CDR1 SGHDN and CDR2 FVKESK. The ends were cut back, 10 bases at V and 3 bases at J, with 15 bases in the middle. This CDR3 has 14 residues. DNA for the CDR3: TGTGCCACCTCAGAGGTGGGGTACACCGGGGAGCTGTTTTTT. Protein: CATSEVGYTGELFF.

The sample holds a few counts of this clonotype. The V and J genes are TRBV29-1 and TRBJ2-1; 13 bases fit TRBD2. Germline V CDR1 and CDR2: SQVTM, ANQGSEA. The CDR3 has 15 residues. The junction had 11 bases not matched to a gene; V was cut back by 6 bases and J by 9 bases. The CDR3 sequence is CSVCIGLAGEGEQFF. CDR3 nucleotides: TGCAGCGTGTGCATCGGACTAGCGGGAGAGGGTGAGCAGTTCTTC.

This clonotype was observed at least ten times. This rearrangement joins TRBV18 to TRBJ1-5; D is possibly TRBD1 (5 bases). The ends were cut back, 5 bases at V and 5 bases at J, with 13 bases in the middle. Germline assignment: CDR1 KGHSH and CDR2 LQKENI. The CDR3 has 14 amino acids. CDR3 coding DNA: TGTGCCAGCTCAACCATGGGGGAGGATCAGCCCCAGCATTTT. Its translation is CASSTMGEDQPQHF.

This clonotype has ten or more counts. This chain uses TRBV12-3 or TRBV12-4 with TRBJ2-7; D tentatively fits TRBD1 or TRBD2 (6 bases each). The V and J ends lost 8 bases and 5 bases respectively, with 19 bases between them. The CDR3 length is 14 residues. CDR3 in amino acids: CASSLPGAIHEQYF. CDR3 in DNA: TGTGCCAGCTCGCTTCCGGGGGCGATCCACGAGCAGTACTTC.

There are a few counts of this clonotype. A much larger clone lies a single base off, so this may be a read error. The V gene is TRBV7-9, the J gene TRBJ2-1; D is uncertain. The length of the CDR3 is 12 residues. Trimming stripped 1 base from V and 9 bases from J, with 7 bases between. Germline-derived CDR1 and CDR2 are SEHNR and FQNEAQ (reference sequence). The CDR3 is CASSLGATEQFF. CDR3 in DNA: TGTGCCAGCAGCTTAGGGGCGACTGAGCAGTTCTTC.

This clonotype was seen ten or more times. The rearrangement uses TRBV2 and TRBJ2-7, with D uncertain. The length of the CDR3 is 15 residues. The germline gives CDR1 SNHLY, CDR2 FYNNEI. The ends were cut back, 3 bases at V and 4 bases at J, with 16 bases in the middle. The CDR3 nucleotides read TGTGCCAGCAGTGATGCGCGGCAAGGTTCATACGAGCAGTACTTC. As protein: CASSDARQGSYEQYF.

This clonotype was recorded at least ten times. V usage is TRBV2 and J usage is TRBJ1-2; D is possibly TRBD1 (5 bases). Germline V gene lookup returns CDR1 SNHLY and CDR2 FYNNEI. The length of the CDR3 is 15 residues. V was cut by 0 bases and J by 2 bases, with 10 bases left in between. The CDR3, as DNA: TGTGCCAGCAGTGAAGCTTCCCAGGGAAACTATGGCTACACCTTC. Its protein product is CASSEASQGNYGYTF.

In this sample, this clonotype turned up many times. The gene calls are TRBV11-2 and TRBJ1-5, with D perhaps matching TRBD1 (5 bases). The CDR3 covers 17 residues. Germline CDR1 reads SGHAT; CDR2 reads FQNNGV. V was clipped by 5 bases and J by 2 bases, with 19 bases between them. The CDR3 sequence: CASSRLGDPRGNQPQHF. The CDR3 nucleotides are TGTGCCAGCAGCCGGCTAGGGGACCCTCGAGGCAATCAGCCCCAGCATTTT.

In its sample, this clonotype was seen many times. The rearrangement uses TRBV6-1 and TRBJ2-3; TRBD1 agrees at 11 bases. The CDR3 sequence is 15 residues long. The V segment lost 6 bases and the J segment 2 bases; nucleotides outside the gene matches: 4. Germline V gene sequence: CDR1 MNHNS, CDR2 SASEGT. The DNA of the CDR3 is TGTGCCAGCAGCAAAGGACAGGGGGCCACAGATACGCAGTATTTT. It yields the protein CASSKGQGATDTQYF.

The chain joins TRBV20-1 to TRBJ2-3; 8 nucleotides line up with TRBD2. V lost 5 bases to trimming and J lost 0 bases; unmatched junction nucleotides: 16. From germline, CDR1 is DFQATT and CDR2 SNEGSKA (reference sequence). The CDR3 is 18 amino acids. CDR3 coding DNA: TGCAGTGCTGCCCGGTGGGTAGCGGGAAACCCTAGCACAGATACGCAGTATTTT. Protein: CSAARWVAGNPSTDTQYF.

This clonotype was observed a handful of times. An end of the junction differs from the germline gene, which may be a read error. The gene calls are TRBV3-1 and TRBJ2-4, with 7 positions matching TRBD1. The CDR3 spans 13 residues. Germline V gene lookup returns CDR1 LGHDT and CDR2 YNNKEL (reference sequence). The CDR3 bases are TGTGCCAGCAGCCAACAGGGGGTGAACATCCAGTACTTC. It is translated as CASSQQGVNIQYF.

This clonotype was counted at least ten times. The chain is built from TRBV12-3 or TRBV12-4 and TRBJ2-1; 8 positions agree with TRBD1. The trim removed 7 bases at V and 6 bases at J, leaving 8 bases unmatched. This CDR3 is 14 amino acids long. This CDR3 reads CASNIPTGVNEQFF. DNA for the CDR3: TGTGCCAGCAACATCCCGACAGGGGTCAATGAGCAGTTCTTC.